This entry concerns a single T cell receptor beta chain. This sample is drawn from a study of blood T cell repertoires in COVID-19. At the level of the study: PBMCs, B-cell-depleted T cells, or T cells were the source of the cDNA or gDNA that made up the material.

Measured with immunoSEQ multiplex PCR; TCRdb has only the in-frame clones, and not every one. In the table there are some 58,000 clones, about nine tenths of which are singletons. Germline-derived CDR1 and CDR2 are KGHDR and SFDVKD. V lost 5 bases and J 10 bases, leaving 10 bases between the germline ends. The CDR3 totals 11 residues. This TCR was recovered from a man between 50 and 59 years old with active COVID-19. Material: peripheral blood. V is TRBV24-1 and J is TRBJ1-1; D gene ambiguous. CDR3 residues: CATSGDGGAFF. Written as DNA, the CDR3 is TGTGCCACCAGTGGTGACGGAGGAGCTTTCTTT.